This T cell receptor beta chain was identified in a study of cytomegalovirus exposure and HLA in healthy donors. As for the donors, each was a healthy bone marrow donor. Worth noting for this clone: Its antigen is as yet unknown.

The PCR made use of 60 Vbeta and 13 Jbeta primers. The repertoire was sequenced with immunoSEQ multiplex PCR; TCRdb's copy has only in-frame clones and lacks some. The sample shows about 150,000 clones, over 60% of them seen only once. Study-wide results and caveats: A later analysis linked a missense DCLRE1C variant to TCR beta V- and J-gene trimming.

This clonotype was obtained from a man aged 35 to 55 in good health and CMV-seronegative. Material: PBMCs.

CDR3 in DNA: TGTGCCAGCAGCGCCCTGGGGACAGGGGGAGGCGAGCAGTACTTC. This sequence encodes CASSALGTGGGEQYF. This chain joins TRBV9 and TRBJ2-7; 11 nucleotides line up with TRBD1. The CDR3 contains 15 residues. The germline V gene has CDR1 SGDLS and CDR2 YYNGEE. V trimming: 3 bases; J trimming: 6 bases; junction bases outside the gene matches: 8.